This paragraph covers one TCR beta chain sequence. The antigen remains undetermined. This CDR3 has 12 amino acids. Trimming at V came to 6 bases and at J to 4 bases, leaving 3 bases not matched to a gene. The germline CDR1 and CDR2 sequences are SQVTM and ANQGSEA. This record comes from a study of vaccination effects on CD4 cells after COVID-19. Libraries were prepared by immunoSEQ multiplex PCR; TCRdb keeps only in-frame clonotypes and omits some of them. The profile shows around 50,000 clones, approximately 70% of them singletons. Culture lasted about ten days before CD4+ T cell isolation. The receptor comes from a human donor who received a COVID-19 vaccine. The input for sequencing was CD4+ T cells from PBMCs cultured without peptide, taken before COVID-19 vaccination. This chain joins TRBV29-1 and TRBJ2-1, with 7 bases aligning to TRBD2. CDR3 sequence: CSVSSGYNEQFF. The CDR3 nucleotides are TGCAGCGTCTCTAGCGGATACAATGAGCAGTTCTTC.